This T cell receptor beta chain originates from a study of Graves' ophthalmopathy and Graves' hyperthyroidism. J was trimmed by 1 base and V by 5 bases; bases with no gene match: 2. The length of the CDR3 is 15 residues. The authors amplified TCR beta CDR3 regions, and they did so from RNA transcripts for repertoire sequencing. RT-PCR in the first round used HTBI primers; a second-round multiplex PCR followed. TCRdb analysed the multiplex PCR reads with MiXCR anew, one entry per CDR3 protein. The sample lists hundreds of thousands of distinct CDR3 sequences, 22% occurring once. Included hyperthyroidism patients were aged 18 to 65 and newly diagnosed (under 2 months' duration).

The TCR was taken from a woman aged 18-30 years with stable Graves' hyperthyroidism. Some clones in this sample may be carry-over from other donors' samples. The sequencing sample was made of peripheral blood. The chain combines TRBV12-3 or TRBV12-4 with TRBJ1-1; 12 bases line up with TRBD1. The CDR3 DNA sequence: TGTGCCAGCAGTCCGGGACAGGGGGCGAACACTGAAGCTTTCTTT. It specifies CASSPGQGANTEAFF.